The 9 T cell receptor beta chains in this list originate from one sample, sequenced in a study of blood T cell repertoires in COVID-19. Generated by immunoSEQ multiplex PCR, the TCRdb table keeps only in-frame clones and is missing some. The repertoire consists of around 380,000 clones, with approximately 89% occurring once and the leading ten covering roughly 1.4%. Sequencing was performed on PBMCs or T cells enriched from blood (not recorded which). The receptors derive from a man aged 25-40 years who had recovered from COVID-19.

V and J are TRBV6-5 and TRBJ1-2, with 12 positions matching TRBD1. Germline loops: CDR1 MNHEY, CDR2 SVGAGI. This CDR3 has 15 amino acids. With V trimmed by 10 bases and J by 2 bases, 8 bases remained unmatched. The CDR3 is CATRDRGRRNYGYTF. Here the CDR3 DNA reads TGTGCCACAAGGGACAGGGGGCGCCGAAACTATGGCTACACCTTC.

The chain has TRBV3-1 (or the pseudogene TRBV3-2) and TRBJ1-6; 8 nucleotides align to TRBD1. Germline values: CDR1 LGHDT, CDR2 YNNKEL (reference sequence). The V and J ends lost 1 base and 7 bases, in that order; junction bases with no gene match: 3. CDR3 length equals 15 residues. The CDR3 protein is CASSQGTGTNSPLHF. Written as DNA, the CDR3 is TGTGCCAGCAGCCAAGGGACAGGGACAAATTCACCCCTCCACTTT.

The chain uses TRBV29-1 and TRBJ1-1; a possible D gene is TRBD1 (5 bases). Trimming cost V 0 bases and J 5 bases, with 13 bases left between them. Per the germline V gene, CDR1 is SQVTM and CDR2 is ANQGSEA. The CDR3 sequence is 14 residues long. The CDR3 sequence: CSVEDGGGRTEAFF. CDR3 in DNA: TGCAGCGTTGAAGATGGGGGGGGTCGGACTGAAGCTTTCTTT.

J is TRBJ2-7 and V is TRBV6-2 or TRBV6-3; D might be TRBD2 (5 bases). Between the trimmed V and J ends, which lost 6 bases and 1 base, there was a span of 13 bases. The CDR3 contains 14 residues. The germline V gene encodes CDR1 MNHEY and CDR2 SVGEGT. CDR3 amino acids: CASSPTTGSYEQYF. The CDR3, as DNA: TGTGCCAGCAGCCCCACGACGGGATCCTACGAGCAGTACTTC.

This chain uses TRBV6-5 with TRBJ1-3; D unresolved. The germline CDR1 and CDR2 sequences are MNHEY and SVGAGI. The CDR3 spans 14 residues. Trimming took 5 bases from V and 2 from J, leaving 10 bases between them. CDR3 DNA: TGTGCCAGCAGTACCACTCGAACTGGAAACACCATATATTTT. Amino acid sequence: CASSTTRTGNTIYF.

The chain couples TRBV18 to TRBJ2-1, with 10 bases matching TRBD2. Germline CDR1 and CDR2: KGHSH and LQKENI. This CDR3 is built from 19 residues. V dropped 4 bases and J dropped 0; count of bases not matched to a gene: 12. The CDR3 reads CASSLGTGSGGSSYNEQFF. CDR3 bases: TGTGCCAGCTCACTTGGGACAGGTAGCGGGGGGTCCTCCTACAATGAGCAGTTCTTC.

This rearrangement joins TRBV6-5 to TRBJ1-2; 7 bases are shared with TRBD1. The CDR3 is 16 amino acids. V lost 2 bases, J lost 7 bases, and 13 bases stayed unmatched. Germline lookup yields CDR1 MNHEY and CDR2 SVGAGI. CDR3 sequence (DNA): TGTGCCAGCAGTTACGGGGTGACAGGGAGTTCGTTTGGCTACACCTTC. Translated: CASSYGVTGSSFGYTF.

As concerns this clone: Relative to the germline gene, one junction end is altered; a read error may explain this. V gene TRBV7-7 combines with J gene TRBJ2-3; D is possibly TRBD2 (5 bases). CDR1 and CDR2 (germline): SSHAT, FNYEAQ (reference sequence). CDR3 length: 16 residues. CDR3 region: CASSLRPGSGTDTQYF. The DNA for the CDR3 is TGTGCTAGCAGCCTTAGACCGGGGTCCGGCACAGATACGCAGTATTTT.

There are a few counts of this clone. The V call is TRBV7-2, the J call TRBJ2-7, with a possible D match to TRBD1 (6 bases). The V end was cut by 5 bases, the J end by 3 bases, with 8 bases between. Germline values: CDR1 SGHTA, CDR2 FQGNSA. The CDR3 loop spans 12 amino acids. This CDR3 reads CASSQDSYEQYF. The CDR3 DNA is TGTGCCAGCAGCCAGGACAGCTACGAGCAGTACTTC.